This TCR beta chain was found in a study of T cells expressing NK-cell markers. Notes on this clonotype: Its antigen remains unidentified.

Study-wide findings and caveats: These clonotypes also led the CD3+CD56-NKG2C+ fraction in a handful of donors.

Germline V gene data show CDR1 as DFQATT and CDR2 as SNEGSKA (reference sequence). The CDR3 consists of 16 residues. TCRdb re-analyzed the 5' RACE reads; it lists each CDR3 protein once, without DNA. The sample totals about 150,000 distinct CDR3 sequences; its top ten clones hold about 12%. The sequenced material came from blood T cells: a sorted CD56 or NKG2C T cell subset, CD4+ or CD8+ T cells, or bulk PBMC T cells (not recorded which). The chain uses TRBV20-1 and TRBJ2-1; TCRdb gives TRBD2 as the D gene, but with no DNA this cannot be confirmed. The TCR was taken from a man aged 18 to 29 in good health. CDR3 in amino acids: CSAPGTSGPTYNEQFF.